This T cell receptor beta chain derives from a study of blood T cell repertoires in COVID-19. Study information: There were acute and convalescent COVID-19 samples, and they came from the United States, Italy and Spain. The analysed material was cDNA or gDNA that came from T cells, B-cell-depleted T cells, or PBMCs.

Original data processing: Counts of nucleated cells, estimated from reference gene primer amplification, were obtained. Assay used: immunoSEQ multiplex PCR; TCRdb lists only in-frame clones, some missing. The V and J calls and clone size were taken over from that table, and D and trimming were inferred from the DNA. The sample includes more than 90,000 clones, around 86% seen only once; the top ten take 7.9%. The CDR3 extends over 14 amino acids. Trimming at V came to 4 bases and at J to 5 bases, leaving 8 bases not matched to a gene. Germline CDR1 reads SGHDT; CDR2 reads YYEEEE. This receptor was obtained from a man between 70 and 80 years old with acute or convalescent COVID-19. The rearrangement links TRBV5-6 to TRBJ2-7; the match to TRBD2 covers 8 bases. The sequencing input was peripheral blood. CDR3: CASSPGTRNHEQYF. The CDR3 DNA follows: TGTGCCAGCAGCCCGGGGACTAGAAACCACGAGCAGTACTTC.